This note documents a single T cell receptor (beta chain) sequence. CDR3 length: 14 amino acids. Per the germline V gene, CDR1 is SQVTM and CDR2 is ANQGSEA. J gave up 0 bases and V 6 bases, and 4 bases lay outside the gene matches. This sample is drawn from a study of blood T cell repertoires in COVID-19. Original processing methods: Estimated nucleated cell counts came from reference gene primer amplification. Here immunoSEQ multiplex PCR was the method, and the copy in TCRdb shows in-frame clones only, minus some. V and J calls and clone size are as listed in that table; D and trimming were resolved from the DNA. The repertoire includes 40,000 to 60,000 clones, under 90% of them detected once, and approximately 2.5% sits in the top ten.

Material for sequencing was peripheral blood. The receptor comes from a woman aged 80 or older with COVID-19, enrolled during active disease. The rearrangement joins TRBV29-1 to TRBJ1-3; 8 bases are a match to TRBD1. CDR3: CSVAGQVSGNTIYF. The CDR3 DNA reads as TGCAGCGTCGCGGGACAGGTCTCTGGAAACACCATATATTTT.